Following are 24 T cell receptor beta chains from one sample sequenced in a study of memory CD4+ T cells and cytomegalovirus serostatus. The repertoire was sequenced with immunoSEQ multiplex PCR; TCRdb's copy has only in-frame clones and lacks some. The sample has just over 25,000 clones; approximately 75% are singletons. Single viable CD3+CD4+CD8-CD45RO+ cells were sorted as the memory CD4+ T cells. The sample comprised memory CD4+ T cells from blood. These receptors were taken from an adult in good health and CMV-seronegative.

The chain employs TRBV2 and TRBJ2-6, with 7 nucleotides matching TRBD1. The V segment lost 6 bases and the J segment 0 bases; nucleotides outside the gene matches: 5. CDR1 is SNHLY and CDR2 is FYNNEI in the germline V gene. The CDR3 length is 16 residues. The CDR3 coding sequence is TGTGCCAGCAGGGAACAGGGGCTCTCTGGGGCCAACGTCCTGACTTTC. Translated: CASREQGLSGANVLTF.

In nucleotides, the CDR3 is TGTGCCAGCATGGGGGGTTCCTATGAAAAACTGTTTTTT. The encoded protein is CASMGGSYEKLFF. V is TRBV28 and J is TRBJ1-4; a possible D gene is TRBD1 (5 bases). Germline V gives CDR1 MDHEN, CDR2 SYDVKM. Trimming took off 7 bases at V and 6 bases at J, with 12 bases between the two ends. The CDR3 contains 13 residues. The full variable domain, with the rest looked up from reference TRBV28 and TRBJ1-4, is DVKVTQSSRYLVKRTGEKVFLECVQDMDHENMFWYRQDPGLGLRLIYFSYDVKMKEKGDIPEGYSVSREKKERFSLILESASTNQTSMYLCASMGGSYEKLFFGSGTQLSVL.

This sequence joins TRBV15 and TRBJ1-1; D is perhaps TRBD1 (5 bases). V was cut by 4 bases and J by 3 bases, with 9 bases left in between. This CDR3 comprises 13 residues. The germline CDR1 and CDR2 sequences are LNHNV and YYDKDF (reference sequence). The chain's CDR3 is CATSKQGDTEAFF. The DNA of the CDR3 is TGTGCCACCAGCAAGCAGGGCGACACTGAAGCTTTCTTT.

The chain carries TRBV19 and TRBJ2-6; no firm D call. The germline gives CDR1 LNHDA, CDR2 SQIVND (reference sequence). V was trimmed by 3 bases and J by 3 bases, leaving 6 bases between them. This CDR3 contains 14 residues. The CDR3 coding sequence is TGTGCCAGTAGTATCCAGCTTGGGGCCAACGTCCTGACTTTC. As protein: CASSIQLGANVLTF.

V is TRBV6-4 and J is TRBJ1-6; 10 bases map to TRBD1. CDR1 is MRHNA, CDR2 SNTAGT, per germline. V was clipped by 2 bases and J by 10 bases; unmatched bases: 5. The CDR3 spans 15 residues. The DNA of the CDR3 is TGTGCCAGCAGTGACCGGACAGGGGGAAGATCACCCCTCCACTTT. As protein: CASSDRTGGRSPLHF.

This chain connects TRBV18 to TRBJ2-7; no reliable D call. Germline-derived CDR1 and CDR2 are KGHSH and LQKENI. Deletions cut 2 bases from V and 7 bases from J, with 9 bases between. The CDR3 is 12 residues long. The CDR3 region has the DNA TGTGCCAGCTCACCAACGGAAGGGGAGCAGTACTTC. It is translated as CASSPTEGEQYF.

The chain has TRBV7-9 and TRBJ1-2; no clear D. Germline-derived CDR1 and CDR2 are SEHNR and FQNEAQ (reference sequence). V was trimmed by 2 bases and J by 14 bases, leaving 12 bases between them. CDR3 size: 11 residues. This CDR3 reads CASSLYFDTTF. Here the CDR3 DNA reads TGTGCCAGCAGCTTATACTTCGATACAACCTTC.

This chain connects TRBV5-4 to TRBJ2-7, with TRBD1 matching over 11 bases. The CDR3 is made up of 17 amino acids. The junction had 8 bases not matched to a gene; V was cut back by 0 bases and J by 3 bases. Germline assignment: CDR1 SGHNT and CDR2 YYREEE (reference sequence). The CDR3 nucleotides are TGTGCCAGCAGCTTGGGAACCGGGACAGGGGGTTTCTACGAGCAGTACTTC. Protein product: CASSLGTGTGGFYEQYF.

The rearrangement joins TRBV4-1 to TRBJ2-1, with TRBD1 as a possible D gene (5 bases). V shed 4 bases and J shed 7 bases, with 14 bases lying between them. The CDR3 sequence is 14 residues long. In germline, CDR1 is MGHRA, CDR2 YSYEKL. CDR3 DNA: TGCGCCAGCAGCCCCCCCGGCAGGGTGAATGAGCAGTTCTTC. It is translated as CASSPPGRVNEQFF.

The chain recombines TRBV19 with TRBJ1-3; D not resolved. Germline V gives CDR1 LNHDA, CDR2 SQIVND (reference sequence). The CDR3 covers 16 residues. The germline V and J ends were trimmed by 6 bases and 0 bases, with 15 bases remaining between them. The CDR3, as DNA: TGTGCCAGTAGCCAACTTGGATCTAGCTCTGGAAACACCATATATTTT. Amino acids: CASSQLGSSSGNTIYF.

The chain joins TRBV28 to TRBJ2-7; D may be TRBD2 (6 bases). Germline assignment: CDR1 MDHEN and CDR2 SYDVKM. The length of the CDR3 is 14 residues. V was trimmed by 5 bases and J by 2 bases, leaving 13 bases between them. The CDR3 is CASSRGTDPYEQYF. As DNA, the CDR3 is TGTGCCAGCAGTCGGGGGACGGATCCCTACGAGCAGTACTTC. Drawing the rest from reference TRBV28 and TRBJ2-7, the complete variable domain is DVKVTQSSRYLVKRTGEKVFLECVQDMDHENMFWYRQDPGLGLRLIYFSYDVKMKEKGDIPEGYSVSREKKERFSLILESASTNQTSMYLCASSRGTDPYEQYFGPGTRLTVT.

The genes are TRBV28 and TRBJ1-6; D gene ambiguous. The V end was cut by 6 bases, the J end by 2 bases, with 8 bases between. This CDR3 spans 14 amino acids. Germline lookup yields CDR1 MDHEN and CDR2 SYDVKM. The CDR3 DNA is TGTGCCAGCAGAGGAGGCCCCTATAATTCACCCCTCCACTTT. It codes for CASRGGPYNSPLHF.

J is TRBJ1-1 and V is TRBV27, with D possibly matching TRBD1 (5 bases). Trimming stripped 4 bases from V and 3 bases from J, with 9 bases between. CDR1 is MNHEY, CDR2 SMNVEV, per germline (reference sequence). There are 13 residues in the CDR3. The DNA for the CDR3 is TGTGCCAGCAGTTCAACGGGGGACACTGAAGCTTTCTTT. This encodes CASSSTGDTEAFF.

In DNA, the CDR3 is TGTGCCAGCAGCTCCCGGACGGATCTCTACGAGCAGTACTTC. Protein product: CASSSRTDLYEQYF. The chain carries TRBV11-1 and TRBJ2-7; the D is unclear. Germline values: CDR1 SGHAT, CDR2 FQDESV (reference sequence). The V gene lost 4 bases and the J gene lost 3 bases, with 13 bases spanning the gap. The CDR3 covers 14 residues.

The chain has TRBV5-4 and TRBJ2-2; a possible D gene is TRBD1 (5 bases). The CDR3 loop spans 15 amino acids. The germline V and J ends were trimmed by 5 bases and 4 bases, with 15 bases remaining between them. Germline CDR1 SGHNT, CDR2 YYREEE (reference sequence). The CDR3 spells CASRPGQGFTGELFF. The DNA of the CDR3 is TGTGCCAGCAGACCCGGGCAGGGTTTCACCGGGGAGCTGTTTTTT.

The V call is TRBV5-1, the J call TRBJ2-1; no reliable D call. The length of the CDR3 is 18 residues. Looked up from germline, CDR1 is SGHRS and CDR2 is YFSETQ. V lost 2 bases and J lost 0, with 18 bases in between. For the CDR3, the DNA is TGCGCCAGCAGCTTCTTGGAGATTGCCCTGAGCTCCTACAATGAGCAGTTCTTC. Amino acids: CASSFLEIALSSYNEQFF.

This clone appeared once. The J gene is TRBJ2-7, the V gene TRBV28; no reliable D call. The length of the CDR3 is 12 residues. V was shortened by 6 bases and J by 2 bases, with 8 bases between the two germline ends. CDR1 MDHEN and CDR2 SYDVKM come from the germline V gene. The CDR3 region has the DNA TGTGCCAGCAGATACGGACCCTACGAGCAGTACTTC. This translates into CASRYGPYEQYF.

The V gene is TRBV7-9, the J gene TRBJ1-2; maybe TRBD1 (5 bases). V lost 5 bases, J lost 3 bases, and 13 bases lay in between. Germline V gene sequence: CDR1 SEHNR, CDR2 FQNEAQ (reference sequence). The CDR3 length is 14 residues. The CDR3 reads CASSVQRGDYGYTF. The CDR3 nucleotides are TGTGCCAGCAGCGTACAAAGGGGCGACTATGGCTACACCTTC.

The rearrangement uses TRBV7-9 and TRBJ2-3, with a tentative D call TRBD1 (6 bases). Trimming stripped 3 bases from V and 4 bases from J, with 11 bases between. The CDR3 is 14 amino acids. The germline V gene encodes CDR1 SEHNR and CDR2 FQNEAQ (reference sequence). The CDR3 DNA reads TGTGCCAGCAGCTTTAGTCAGGGGTCAGATACGCAGTATTTT. It codes for CASSFSQGSDTQYF.

For this clone: This same CDR3 is encoded by further DNA sequences in the sample. The J gene is TRBJ1-1, the V gene TRBV6-5; D might be TRBD1 (5 bases). The CDR3 has 14 amino acids. V lost 0 bases and J 1 base, leaving 6 bases between the germline ends. The germline CDR1 and CDR2 sequences are MNHEY and SVGAGI. The CDR3 nucleotides read TGTGCCAGCAGTTACTCTAGGGGGAACACTGAAGCTTTCTTT. It encodes CASSYSRGNTEAFF.

V is TRBV30 and J is TRBJ2-5, with TRBD2 matching 10 bases. J lost 2 bases, V lost 0 bases, and 3 bases had no gene match. CDR3 length: 15 residues. The V gene's germline CDR1 is GTSNPN and CDR2 SVGIG (reference sequence). The DNA for the CDR3 is TGTGCCTGGAGTGTACTAGCGGGGAGTCAAGAGACCCAGTACTTC. Translated, it gives CAWSVLAGSQETQYF.

The rearrangement joins TRBV19 to TRBJ1-2, with 9 bases lining up with TRBD1. Germline V CDR1 and CDR2: LNHDA, SQIVND (reference sequence). This CDR3 is 16 amino acids long. J was trimmed by 1 base and V by 4 bases; bases with no gene match: 7. In DNA, the CDR3 is TGTGCCAGTAGTACAGCCACAGGGGGCGGTAACTATGGCTACACCTTC. Translation: CASSTATGGGNYGYTF.

The gene calls are TRBV4-1 and TRBJ1-3; D not certain. The length of the CDR3 is 16 residues. V lost 0 bases and J 5 bases, leaving 14 bases between the germline ends. From germline, CDR1 is MGHRA and CDR2 YSYEKL. Written as DNA, the CDR3 is TGCGCCAGCAGCCAAGAAGGGAGTGGCGGGCGAAACACCATATATTTT. The encoded protein is CASSQEGSGGRNTIYF.

This clone turned up a few times. This rearrangement joins TRBV28 to TRBJ1-3, with TRBD1 matching over 9 bases. The V gene's germline CDR1 is MDHEN and CDR2 SYDVKM. This CDR3 spans 15 amino acids. With 6 bases clipped from V and 4 bases from J, the junction kept 7 bases outside the gene matches. CDR3 bases: TGTGCCAGCAGGGCGGGACAGGGAGGAGGAAACACCATATATTTT. Protein: CASRAGQGGGNTIYF.